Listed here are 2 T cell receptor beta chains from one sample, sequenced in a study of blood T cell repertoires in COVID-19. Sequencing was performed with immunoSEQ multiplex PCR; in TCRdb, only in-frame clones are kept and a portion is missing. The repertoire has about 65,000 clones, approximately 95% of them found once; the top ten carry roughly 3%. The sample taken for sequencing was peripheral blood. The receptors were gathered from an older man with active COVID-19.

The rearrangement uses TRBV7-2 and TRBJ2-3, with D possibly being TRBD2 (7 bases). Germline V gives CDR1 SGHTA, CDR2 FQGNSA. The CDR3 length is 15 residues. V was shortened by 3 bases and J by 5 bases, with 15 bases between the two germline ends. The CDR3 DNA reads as TGTGCCAGCAGCTTTTTTGAGGGGGGGGGAGATACGCAGTATTTT. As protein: CASSFFEGGGDTQYF.

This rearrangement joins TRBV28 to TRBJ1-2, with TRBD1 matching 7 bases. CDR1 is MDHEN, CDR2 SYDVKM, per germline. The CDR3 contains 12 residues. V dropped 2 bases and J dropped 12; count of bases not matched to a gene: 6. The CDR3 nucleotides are TGTGCCAGCAGTTTACCAAGGGGGCCAAACACCTTC. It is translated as CASSLPRGPNTF.